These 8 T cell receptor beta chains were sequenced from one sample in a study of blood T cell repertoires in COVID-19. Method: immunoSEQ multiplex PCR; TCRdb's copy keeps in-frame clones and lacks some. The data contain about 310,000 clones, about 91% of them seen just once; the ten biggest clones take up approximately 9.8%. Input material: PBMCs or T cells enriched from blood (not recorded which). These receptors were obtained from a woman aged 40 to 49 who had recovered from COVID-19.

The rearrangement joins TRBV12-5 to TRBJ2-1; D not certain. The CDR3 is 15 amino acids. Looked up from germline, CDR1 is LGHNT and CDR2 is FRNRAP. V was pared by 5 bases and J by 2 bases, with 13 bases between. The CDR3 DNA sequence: TGTGCTAGTGGTCCGCCGGAGCAGCCCTACAATGAGCAGTTCTTC. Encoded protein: CASGPPEQPYNEQFF.

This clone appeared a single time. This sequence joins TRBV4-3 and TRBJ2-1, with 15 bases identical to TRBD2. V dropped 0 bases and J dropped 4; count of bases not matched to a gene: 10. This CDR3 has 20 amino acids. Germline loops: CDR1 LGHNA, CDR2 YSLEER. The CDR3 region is CASSQDLGLAGGPGYNEQFF. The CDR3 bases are TGCGCCAGCAGCCAAGATTTAGGACTAGCGGGAGGGCCGGGGTACAATGAGCAGTTCTTC.

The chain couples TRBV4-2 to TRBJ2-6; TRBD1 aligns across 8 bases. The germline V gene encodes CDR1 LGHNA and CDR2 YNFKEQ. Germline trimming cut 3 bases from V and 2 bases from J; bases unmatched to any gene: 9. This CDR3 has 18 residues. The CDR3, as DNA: TGTGCCAGCAGCCACCTTAGAACAGGGGGGACTGGGGCCAACGTCCTGACTTTC. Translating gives CASSHLRTGGTGANVLTF.

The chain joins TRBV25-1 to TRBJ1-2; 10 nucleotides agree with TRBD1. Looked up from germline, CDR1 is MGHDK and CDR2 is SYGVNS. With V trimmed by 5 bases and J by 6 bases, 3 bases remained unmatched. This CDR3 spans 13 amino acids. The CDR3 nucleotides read TGTGCCAGCAGTATAGGGACAGGGGATGGCTACACCTTC. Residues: CASSIGTGDGYTF.

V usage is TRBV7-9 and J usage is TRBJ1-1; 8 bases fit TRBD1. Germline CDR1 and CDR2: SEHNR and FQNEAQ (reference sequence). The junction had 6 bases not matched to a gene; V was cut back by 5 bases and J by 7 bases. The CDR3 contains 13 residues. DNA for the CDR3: TGTGCCAGCAGCCAGACAGGGGCGATTGAAGCTTTCTTT. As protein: CASSQTGAIEAFF.

For the CDR3, the DNA is TGTGCCAGCAGCCTATATTCCTGGGGACAGGGAAACACCATATATTTT. Encoded protein: CASSLYSWGQGNTIYF. The chain couples TRBV13 to TRBJ1-3, with 7 bases identical to TRBD1. V gave up 5 bases and J gave up 4 bases; unmatched junction bases: 11. The CDR3 sequence is 16 residues long. Germline V lookup: CDR1 PRHDT, CDR2 FYEKMQ (reference sequence).

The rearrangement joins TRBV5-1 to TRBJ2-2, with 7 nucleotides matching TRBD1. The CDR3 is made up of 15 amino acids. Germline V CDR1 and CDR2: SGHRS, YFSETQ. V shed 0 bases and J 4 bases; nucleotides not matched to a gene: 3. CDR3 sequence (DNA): TGCGCCAGCAGCTTGGACAGGGGTGGCACCGGGGAGCTGTTTTTT. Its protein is CASSLDRGGTGELFF. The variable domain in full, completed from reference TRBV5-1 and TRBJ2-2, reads KAGVTQTPRYLIKTRGQQVTLSCSPISGHRSVSWYQQTPGQGLQFLFEYFSETQRNKGNFPGRFSGRQFSNSRSEMNVSTLELGDSALYLCASSLDRGGTGELFFGEGSRLTVL.

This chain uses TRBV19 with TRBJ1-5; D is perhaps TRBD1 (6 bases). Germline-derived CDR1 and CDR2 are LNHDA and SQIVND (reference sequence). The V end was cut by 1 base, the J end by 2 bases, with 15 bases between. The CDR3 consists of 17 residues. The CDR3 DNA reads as TGTGCCAGTAGTATAGCTGCAGGGGAAATGGGCAATCAGCCCCAGCATTTT. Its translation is CASSIAAGEMGNQPQHF.